Listed here are 14 T cell receptor beta chains from one sample, sequenced in a study of T cell repertoires in cytomegalovirus infection. TCRdb called the reads again in MiXCR, with one record for every CDR3 protein. The sample carries roughly 640,000 distinct CDR3 sequences, 20% to 25% recorded once. The source material was CD8+ T cells from PBMCs. The receptors originated from a human donor in good health (CMV status not recorded). Some clones in this sample may be carry-over from other donors' samples.

This clonotype was observed a handful of times. This sequence joins TRBV2 and TRBJ1-2, with TRBD1 matching over 11 bases. The CDR3 covers 14 residues. The V gene's germline CDR1 is SNHLY and CDR2 FYNNEI. V was clipped by 8 bases and J by 6 bases; unmatched bases: 8. The DNA of the CDR3 is TGTGCCAGCCCCGGGACAGGGGGGAAGAATGGCTACACCTTC. Its translation: CASPGTGGKNGYTF.

This clonotype occurred a few times. The gene calls are TRBV6-2 or TRBV6-3 and TRBJ1-5, with a tentative D call TRBD1 (6 bases). The CDR3 has 16 amino acids. Trimming cost V 4 bases and J 0 bases, with 13 bases left between them. Germline CDR1 MNHEY, CDR2 SVGEGT. The DNA of the CDR3 is TGTGCCAGCAGTTTTCCCGGACAGAATAGCAATCAGCCCCAGCATTTT. This encodes CASSFPGQNSNQPQHF.

V gene TRBV24-1 combines with J gene TRBJ2-1; D is unclear. V was shortened by 3 bases and J by 11 bases, with 13 bases between the two germline ends. The CDR3 loop spans 13 amino acids. Looked up from germline, CDR1 is KGHDR and CDR2 is SFDVKD. Here the CDR3 DNA reads TGTGCCACCAGTGATCCCCCCGCTAGTCAGCAGTTCTTC. It is translated as CATSDPPASQQFF.

This clonotype was detected many times. CDR3: CASTPGQGYGYTF. Here the CDR3 DNA reads TGTGCCAGCACCCCGGGACAGGGCTATGGCTACACCTTC. The chain uses TRBV12-3 or TRBV12-4 and TRBJ1-2; 9 positions agree with TRBD1. CDR3 size: 13 residues. Germline trimming cut 7 bases from V and 4 bases from J; bases unmatched to any gene: 4.

V gene TRBV7-4 combines with J gene TRBJ2-1, with TRBD1 identical over 9 bases. Losses at the gene ends were 5 bases for V and 7 bases for J; bases not matched to a gene: 9. CDR1 is SGHVT, CDR2 SQSDAQ, per germline. The CDR3 is 15 amino acids. CDR3 sequence (DNA): TGTGCCAGCAGCCCGGACAGGGGCTCGGGAAATGAGCAGTTCTTC. This translates into CASSPDRGSGNEQFF.

The V gene is TRBV12-3 or TRBV12-4, the J gene TRBJ2-2; weak D call: TRBD2 (6 bases). This CDR3 has 16 amino acids. The ends were cut back, 6 bases at V and 0 bases at J, with 14 bases in the middle. In nucleotides, the CDR3 is TGTGCCAGCAGCAGAACCGGGACTTCGAACACCGGGGAGCTGTTTTTT. Protein product: CASSRTGTSNTGELFF.

This clonotype was recorded at least ten times. This chain joins TRBV14 and TRBJ2-1; no clear D gene. The germline CDR1 and CDR2 sequences are SGHDN and FVKESK. This CDR3 is built from 13 residues. Trimming took 5 bases from V and 7 from J, leaving 12 bases between them. The CDR3 bases are TGTGCCAGCAGCTTATACCTGGGGAATGAGCAGTTCTTC. It encodes CASSLYLGNEQFF.

The chain joins TRBV12-3 or TRBV12-4 to TRBJ2-5, with D maybe TRBD1 (6 bases). V lost 1 base, J lost 1 base, and 13 bases lay in between. The CDR3 totals 16 residues. CDR3 amino acids: CASSLGGRGGQETQYF. CDR3 nucleotide sequence: TGTGCCAGCAGTTTAGGGGGGCGAGGAGGCCAAGAGACCCAGTACTTC.

This clonotype has a handful of counts. This sequence joins TRBV4-1 and TRBJ1-6; a weak D match, TRBD1 (6 bases). V was pared by 9 bases and J by 6 bases, with 9 bases between. The CDR3 is 12 residues long. Germline V gene sequence: CDR1 MGHRA, CDR2 YSYEKL. The CDR3 coding sequence is TGCGCCAGTGGACAGACTAATTCACCCCTCCACTTT. It yields the protein CASGQTNSPLHF.

The chain's CDR3 is CASSYTGGPETQYF. DNA for the CDR3: TGTGCCAGCAGTTACACGGGAGGCCCAGAGACCCAGTACTTC. The chain carries TRBV6-5 and TRBJ2-5; 7 bases match TRBD2. The CDR3 is 14 amino acids. Per the germline V gene, CDR1 is MNHEY and CDR2 is SVGAGI. J gave up 4 bases and V 2 bases, and 4 bases lay outside the gene matches.

This clonotype appeared a few times. The rearrangement links TRBV5-1 to TRBJ2-1, with D maybe TRBD1 (5 bases). The CDR3 length is 17 residues. The germline V gene encodes CDR1 SGHRS and CDR2 YFSETQ. The V end was cut by 3 bases, the J end by 0 bases, with 16 bases between. Here the CDR3 reads CASSSTPQARSYNEQFF. The CDR3 nucleotides read TGCGCCAGCAGCTCCACCCCACAGGCACGCTCCTACAATGAGCAGTTCTTC. The entire variable domain, with the rest obtained from reference TRBV5-1 and TRBJ2-1, is as follows: KAGVTQTPRYLIKTRGQQVTLSCSPISGHRSVSWYQQTPGQGLQFLFEYFSETQRNKGNFPGRFSGRQFSNSRSEMNVSTLELGDSALYLCASSSTPQARSYNEQFFGPGTRLTVL.

This chain connects TRBV29-1 to TRBJ1-1; no firm D call. The length of the CDR3 is 13 residues. V was clipped by 6 bases and J by 1 base, with 12 bases between them. Per the germline V gene, CDR1 is SQVTM and CDR2 is ANQGSEA. CDR3 loop: CSVRLPPNTEAFF. The CDR3 DNA reads as TGCAGCGTCCGCTTACCGCCGAACACTGAAGCTTTCTTT. Drawing the rest from reference TRBV29-1 and TRBJ1-1, the complete variable domain is SAVISQKPSRDICQRGTSLTIQCQVDSQVTMMFWYRQQPGQSLTLIATANQGSEATYESGFVIDKFPISRPNLTFSTLTVSNMSPEDSSIYLCSVRLPPNTEAFFGQGTRLTVV.

This clonotype was counted a few times. The V call is TRBV5-1, the J call TRBJ1-2, with D unresolved. CDR1 SGHRS and CDR2 YFSETQ come from the germline V gene. This CDR3 is 17 amino acids long. Trimming shortened V by 2 bases and J by 2 bases, and 19 bases separated the two germline ends. The CDR3 region has the DNA TGCGCCAGCAGCTTTATCCCGAAGGACGTTACGAACTATGGCTACACCTTC. This gives the protein CASSFIPKDVTNYGYTF.

The gene calls are TRBV14 and TRBJ1-1; perhaps TRBD1 as D (6 bases). Trimming left V 0 bases short and J 4 bases short, with 18 bases between. This CDR3 region has 17 residues. Per germline, CDR1 SGHDN and CDR2 FVKESK. The CDR3 loop reads CASSQEWGLVKGTEAFF. DNA of the CDR3: TGTGCCAGCAGCCAAGAATGGGGGCTAGTAAAAGGCACTGAAGCTTTCTTT.